These 30 T cell receptor beta chains were sequenced from one sample in a study of T cell responses to AZD1222 COVID-19 vaccine. Method: immunoSEQ multiplex PCR; TCRdb's copy keeps in-frame clones and lacks some. The table lists 95,000 to 150,000 clones, 80% to 90% of them singletons, with under 4% in the top ten. The input for sequencing was peripheral blood, taken on day 0 of AZD1222 vaccination. Source of these receptors: an adult in good health.

The rearrangement links TRBV19 to TRBJ2-7, with D uncertain. The CDR3 has 13 amino acids. Germline V gives CDR1 LNHDA, CDR2 SQIVND (reference sequence). Trimming pared 5 bases from V and 2 bases from J, leaving 10 bases between. The CDR3 coding sequence is TGTGCCAGTAGTGCTCGGAACCCCTACGAGCAGTACTTC. Translating it yields CASSARNPYEQYF.

This chain connects TRBV19 to TRBJ2-7; D unclear. The CDR3 has 14 residues. Trimming pared 1 base from V and 2 bases from J, leaving 9 bases between. CDR1 is LNHDA and CDR2 is SQIVND in the germline V gene (reference sequence). Here the CDR3 reads CASSIGPTPYEQYF. The CDR3 DNA is TGTGCCAGTAGTATAGGACCGACCCCCTACGAGCAGTACTTC. Supplemented by reference TRBV19 and TRBJ2-7, the full variable domain reads DGGITQSPKYLFRKEGQNVTLSCEQNLNHDAMYWYRQDPGQGLRLIYYSQIVNDFQKGDIAEGYSVSREKKESFPLTVTSAQKNPTAFYLCASSIGPTPYEQYFGPGTRLTVT.

This chain links TRBV27 with TRBJ1-5; the D gene is possibly TRBD1 (6 bases). Trimming removed 2 bases at V and 2 bases at J, with 19 bases between. Looked up from germline, CDR1 is MNHEY and CDR2 is SMNVEV (reference sequence). This CDR3 is 18 amino acids long. The CDR3 sequence: CASSLRPMGGAGNQPQHF. The CDR3 DNA reads TGTGCCAGCAGTTTAAGGCCCATGGGGGGCGCCGGCAATCAGCCCCAGCATTTT.

This chain connects TRBV11-1 to TRBJ1-6; 7 bases agree with TRBD1. This CDR3 spans 15 amino acids. CDR1 is SGHAT, CDR2 FQDESV, per germline (reference sequence). Germline trimming cut 3 bases from V and 15 bases from J; bases unmatched to any gene: 14. CDR3 DNA sequence: TGTGCCAGCAGCTTTGAACCCCTGGACAGGAGGCACCTCCACTTT. The encoded protein is CASSFEPLDRRHLHF.

The J gene is TRBJ1-1, the V gene TRBV5-1, with 7 bases that match TRBD1. Germline V gene lookup returns CDR1 SGHRS and CDR2 YFSETQ. This CDR3 spans 12 amino acids. The junction had 2 bases not matched to a gene; V was cut back by 5 bases and J by 4 bases. The CDR3 loop is CASSSGGTEAFF. In nucleotides, the CDR3 is TGCGCCAGCAGTTCAGGGGGCACTGAAGCTTTCTTT.

This clone was observed a single time. The rearrangement uses TRBV7-9 and TRBJ2-1; 7 nucleotides line up with TRBD2. The CDR3 contains 14 residues. The ends lost 5 bases at V and 5 bases at J; junction bases unmatched: 6. Looked up from germline, CDR1 is SEHNR and CDR2 is FQNEAQ (reference sequence). CDR3 region: CASSPKGGDNEQFF. The CDR3, as DNA: TGTGCCAGCAGCCCGAAGGGAGGGGACAATGAGCAGTTCTTC.

The chain combines TRBV24-1 with TRBJ2-3; TRBD1 agrees at 7 bases. CDR1 is KGHDR, CDR2 SFDVKD, per germline. The CDR3 is made up of 14 amino acids. J was trimmed by 1 base and V by 4 bases; bases with no gene match: 1. For the CDR3, the DNA is TGTGCCACCAGTGAAACAGGGGGCACAGATACGCAGTATTTT. Amino acids: CATSETGGTDTQYF.

The J gene is TRBJ2-3, the V gene TRBV7-9; D is possibly TRBD2 (6 bases). This CDR3 comprises 15 residues. CDR1 and CDR2 (germline): SEHNR, FQNEAQ (reference sequence). V was cut by 1 base and J by 4 bases, with 12 bases left in between. The CDR3 DNA is TGTGCCAGCAGCTTAGGGGAGGAGGTGGCAGATACGCAGTATTTT. Translating it yields CASSLGEEVADTQYF.

The chain employs TRBV6-5 and TRBJ1-1; a weak D match, TRBD1 (6 bases). Trimming cost V 8 bases and J 8 bases, with 12 bases left between them. CDR1 and CDR2 from the germline V gene are MNHEY and SVGAGI. This CDR3 has 11 residues. Here the CDR3 DNA reads TGTGCCAGCGGAGGACAGACCGAAGCTTTCTTT. It encodes CASGGQTEAFF.

The genes are TRBV29-1 and TRBJ2-1, with TRBD2 as a possible D gene (6 bases). Per the germline V gene, CDR1 is SQVTM and CDR2 is ANQGSEA. The CDR3 covers 17 residues. Between the trimmed V and J ends, which lost 6 bases and 0 bases, there was a span of 21 bases. The CDR3, as DNA: TGCAGCGTCGACGACCTGGTTTCCGGGGGCTCCTACAATGAGCAGTTCTTC. Its protein product is CSVDDLVSGGSYNEQFF.

The chain links TRBV12-3 or TRBV12-4 to TRBJ1-3; no firm D call. This CDR3 is 13 amino acids long. V lost 6 bases and J lost 0, with 6 bases in between. This CDR3 reads CASRGSSGNTIYF. The DNA for the CDR3 is TGTGCCAGCAGAGGCTCCTCTGGAAACACCATATATTTT.

The chain uses TRBV18 and TRBJ2-7; TRBD1 or TRBD2 may be the D gene (5 bases each). The V gene's germline CDR1 is KGHSH and CDR2 LQKENI. This CDR3 region has 15 residues. V lost 5 bases to trimming and J lost 1 base, with 15 bases between them. The CDR3 sequence: CASSRGAVDSYEQYF. CDR3 nucleotide sequence: TGTGCCAGCTCAAGAGGGGCAGTGGATTCCTACGAGCAGTACTTC. Full variable domain (outside the CDR3, taken from reference TRBV18 and TRBJ2-7): NAGVMQNPRHLVRRRGQEARLRCSPMKGHSHVYWYRQLPEEGLKFMVYLQKENIIDESGMPKERFSAEFPKEGPSILRIQQVVRGDSAAYFCASSRGAVDSYEQYFGPGTRLTVT.

This rearrangement joins TRBV2 to TRBJ1-5; no reliable D call. V was shortened by 6 bases and J by 6 bases, with 9 bases between the two germline ends. The length of the CDR3 is 12 residues. Germline loops: CDR1 SNHLY, CDR2 FYNNEI. In DNA form, the CDR3 reads TGTGCCAGCAGGGCCGACTCTCAGCCCCAGCATTTT. This codes for CASRADSQPQHF.

The chain employs TRBV21-1 and TRBJ2-7; TRBD1 is taken as the D call from the table, unchecked against the DNA. TRBV21-1 is a pseudogene locus. CDR3 size: 13 residues. The CDR3 sequence: CASSKRTADEQYF. DNA of the CDR3: TGTGCCAGCAGCAAACGGACAGCGGACGAGCAGTACTTC.

The chain has TRBV28 and TRBJ2-1; 9 bases match TRBD2. CDR3 length equals 14 residues. J was trimmed by 1 base and V by 8 bases; bases with no gene match: 3. Germline values: CDR1 MDHEN, CDR2 SYDVKM. CDR3 residues: CASHLAGSYNEQFF. Written as DNA, the CDR3 is TGTGCCAGCCACCTAGCGGGGTCCTACAATGAGCAGTTCTTC.

The genes are TRBV5-1 and TRBJ2-1, with 7 bases matching TRBD1. Germline trimming cut 2 bases from V and 9 bases from J; bases unmatched to any gene: 8. Looked up from germline, CDR1 is SGHRS and CDR2 is YFSETQ. This CDR3 region has 14 residues. The CDR3 bases are TGCGCCAGCAGCTTCAAGGGGGCCCCGGGTGAGCAGTTCTTC. Translating gives CASSFKGAPGEQFF.

The chain uses TRBV6-1 and TRBJ2-7; 9 nucleotides match TRBD2. CDR1 MNHNS and CDR2 SASEGT come from the germline V gene. V was pared by 1 base and J by 5 bases, with 6 bases of the junction left unmatched. The CDR3 length is 15 residues. In DNA, the CDR3 is TGTGCCAGCAGTGAAGGAGCGGGAGGCGCTAACGAGCAGTACTTC. It codes for CASSEGAGGANEQYF.

On this clone: A junction boundary mismatches the germline segment, possibly from a read error. The chain has TRBV24-1 and TRBJ1-3, with D hard to call. From germline, CDR1 is KGHDR and CDR2 SFDVKD. The CDR3 covers 13 residues. Written as DNA, the CDR3 is TGTGCCACCAGTGATTATGGTGGAGACACCATATATTTT. It codes for CATSDYGGDTIYF.

The chain combines TRBV7-2 with TRBJ2-3, with D unresolved. V was shortened by 1 base and J by 0 bases, with 14 bases between the two germline ends. The CDR3 is 17 amino acids. In germline, CDR1 is SGHTA, CDR2 FQGNSA. CDR3: CASSLVRHTPSTDTQYF. CDR3 coding DNA: TGTGCCAGCAGCTTAGTTCGGCATACTCCTAGCACAGATACGCAGTATTTT.

The V gene is TRBV5-1, the J gene TRBJ2-5; the D is unclear. With 3 bases removed from V and 1 base from J, the gap between germline ends came to 19 bases. The germline V gene encodes CDR1 SGHRS and CDR2 YFSETQ. The CDR3 has 17 residues. Written as DNA, the CDR3 is TGCGCCAGCAGCTGGGGAACAGTGCCCCCGGTCCAAGAGACCCAGTACTTC. It encodes CASSWGTVPPVQETQYF.

The V and J genes are TRBV7-9 and TRBJ1-5; no firm D call. Germline assignment: CDR1 SEHNR and CDR2 FQNEAQ (reference sequence). Trimming cost V 0 bases and J 2 bases, with 8 bases left between them. CDR3 length: 15 residues. CDR3 bases: TGTGCCAGCAGCTTAGCAGGGCAGGGCAATCAGCCCCAGCATTTT. This translates into CASSLAGQGNQPQHF.

In regard to this clone: Germline and junction disagree at one end, which may indicate a read error. The chain carries TRBV5-1 and TRBJ2-7; 7 nucleotides match TRBD2. Germline CDR1 reads SGHRS; CDR2 reads YFSETQ. The CDR3 consists of 14 residues. Written as DNA, the CDR3 is TGCGCCAGCAGCTTCCGCGGGAGCTCCAACGAGCAGTACTTC. This gives the protein CASSFRGSSNEQYF.

The V and J genes are TRBV14 and TRBJ2-7; D remains unclear. Germline CDR1 and CDR2: SGHDN and FVKESK. This CDR3 spans 13 amino acids. V was cut by 3 bases and J by 0 bases, with 6 bases left in between. The CDR3 coding sequence is TGTGCCAGCAGCCAGCGATACTCCTACGAGCAGTACTTC. Translated: CASSQRYSYEQYF.

DNA of the CDR3: TGTGCCAGCAGCGTAGGGGGTCGGATGAACACTGAAGCTTTCTTT. As protein: CASSVGGRMNTEAFF. The rearrangement links TRBV9 to TRBJ1-1; no clear D gene. The CDR3 runs to 15 residues. Germline assignment: CDR1 SGDLS and CDR2 YYNGEE. The ends were cut back, 0 bases at V and 0 bases at J, with 9 bases in the middle.

The chain combines TRBV3-1 (or the pseudogene TRBV3-2) with TRBJ2-2, with TRBD2 identical over 13 bases. Germline CDR1 and CDR2: LGHDT and YNNKEL (reference sequence). The CDR3 spans 16 residues. V gave up 3 bases and J gave up 6 bases; unmatched junction bases: 4. The CDR3 protein is CASSQLLAGGPGELFF. In DNA, the CDR3 is TGTGCCAGCAGCCAGTTACTAGCGGGGGGGCCCGGGGAGCTGTTTTTT.

V and J are TRBV13 and TRBJ2-7, with a possible D match to TRBD1 (6 bases). The V gene's germline CDR1 is PRHDT and CDR2 FYEKMQ (reference sequence). The CDR3 covers 14 residues. V lost 5 bases to trimming and J lost 3 bases, with 14 bases between them. DNA of the CDR3: TGTGCCAGCAGCCAGGACAGCAGTTTCTACGAGCAGTACTTC. Protein: CASSQDSSFYEQYF.

The chain couples TRBV27 to TRBJ2-2; unclear D gene. V gave up 2 bases and J gave up 4 bases, with 11 bases separating them. Germline V gene data show CDR1 as MNHEY and CDR2 as SMNVEV (reference sequence). This CDR3 is built from 15 residues. The CDR3 DNA is TGTGCCAGCAGTTTAACCAGCACGGTCACCGGGGAGCTGTTTTTT. Amino acid sequence: CASSLTSTVTGELFF.

V and J are TRBV2 and TRBJ2-3, with D hard to call. The germline V gene encodes CDR1 SNHLY and CDR2 FYNNEI. This CDR3 contains 14 residues. Trimming stripped 7 bases from V and 2 bases from J, with 13 bases between. The CDR3 is CASIPGFTTDTQYF. Here the CDR3 DNA reads TGTGCCAGCATCCCCGGTTTCACCACAGATACGCAGTATTTT.

This chain links TRBV7-8 with TRBJ1-6; 10 bases agree with TRBD1. Per the germline V gene, CDR1 is SGHVS and CDR2 is FQNEAQ. The CDR3 extends over 15 amino acids. V lost 5 bases, J lost 10 bases, and 8 bases stayed unmatched. CDR3 residues: CASSPGTGVGSPLHF. The CDR3 DNA reads TGTGCCAGCAGCCCCGGGACAGGGGTTGGGTCACCCCTCCACTTT.

The chain uses TRBV6-5 and TRBJ2-3; 8 nucleotides agree with TRBD2. J was trimmed by 1 base and V by 0 bases; bases with no gene match: 3. CDR3 length: 16 residues. Germline V CDR1 and CDR2: MNHEY, SVGAGI. The CDR3 loop is CASSYSPGGGTDTQYF. CDR3 DNA sequence: TGTGCCAGCAGTTACTCGCCGGGGGGGGGCACAGATACGCAGTATTTT.